Listed below are T cell receptor beta chains from one sample, sequenced in a study of OX40 agonist ivuxolimab in advanced cancers. The repertoire was sequenced with immunoSEQ multiplex PCR; TCRdb's copy has only in-frame clones and lacks some. The sample shows 30,000 to 35,000 clones, around four fifths of them seen only once. The source was CD4+ or CD8+ T cells sorted from blood, collected in a trial of the OX40 agonist ivuxolimab. These TCRs come from an adult with an advanced solid tumor such as melanoma, head and neck, liver or kidney cancer. The conserved cysteine and the conserved F or W are not part of the CDR3 here. The size field is filled for only some rows; it gives once, few, many or a size class.

J	size	V	length	CDR3
TRBJ2-1	NA	TRBV6-1	14	AISESERGYYNEQF
TRBJ2-3	NA	TRBV30	12	AWNTGGPTDTQY
TRBJ2-1	NA	TRBV7-2	13	ASSATSGRRDEQF
TRBJ2-7	NA	TRBV11-2	14	ASSLVGGGARYEQY
TRBJ2-7	few	TRBV5-5	12	ASSAARGWYEQY
TRBJ2-3	NA	TRBV7-2	10	ASSSMTDTQY
TRBJ1-3	NA	TRBV4-3	13	ASSPDRGLGNTIY
TRBJ2-7	NA	TRBV11-1	13	ASSPGLAGGYEQY
TRBJ1-1	once	TRBV27	12	ASSPGPLHLEAF
TRBJ1-5	NA	TRBV5-6	12	ASSLGQLNQPQH
TRBJ1-3	NA	TRBV2	13	ASSETGLGGNTIY
TRBJ2-1	NA	TRBV2	14	ASIFRTTNPYNEQF
TRBJ2-5	NA	TRBV6-5	10	ASSYPAGTQY
TRBJ1-2	NA	TRBV5-1	13	ASSLGQGSNYGYT
TRBJ2-5	NA	TRBV27	16	ASSLSSSLAVLRETQY
TRBJ1-4	once	TRBV7-8	16	ASSFPPGQGTTNEKLF
TRBJ2-1	once	TRBV9	14	ASSEGASGSYNEQF
TRBJ1-1	NA	TRBV21-1	14	ASSKEGQGMNTEAF
TRBJ2-2	NA	TRBV7-3	11	ASSPSNTGELF
TRBJ2-7	many	TRBV19	10	ASSYGAHEQY
TRBJ1-5	NA	TRBV7-9	12	ASSPVQGNQPQH
TRBJ2-7	few	TRBV13	13	ASSSGRLSLGEQY
TRBJ2-2	NA	TRBV19	12	ASSISGGTGELF